These T cell receptor beta chains were read from a single sample in a study of T-cell reconstitution after alpha-beta-depleted transplantation in children. Each CDR3 protein is one row after TCRdb ran MiXCR on the PCR reads. The sample has about 980,000 distinct CDR3 sequences, about 31% seen once. This specimen was PBMCs, mostly from graft donor cells, taken 360 days after TCRalphabeta/CD19-depleted stem cell transplant. The receptors originated from a boy younger than two who had a stem cell transplant for SCID, so the T cells may come from the graft donor. The CDR3 runs from the conserved cysteine through the conserved F or W. Fields, in order: D gene, V gene, J gene, clone size, CDR3 DNA, CDR3 protein. The D gene is left open where the match is weak. Size tells how often a clone was seen (once, few, many) or the class of an expanded clone, and some rows leave it out.

NA,TRBV4-3,TRBJ2-1,few,TGCGCCAGCAGCGTGCGACAGCTCGTTGGGTTTGGTGAGCAGTTCTTC,CASSVRQLVGFGEQFF
NA,TRBV4-1,TRBJ2-1,NA,TGCGCCAGCAGCCAAAAGCGATCAGTCGATGAGCAGTTCTTC,CASSQKRSVDEQFF
NA,TRBV12-3/TRBV12-4,TRBJ2-3,few,TGTGCCAGCAGTTTGGGGACAATTTCAGATACGCAGTATTTT,CASSLGTISDTQYF
NA,TRBV12-3/TRBV12-4,TRBJ2-3,NA,TGTGCCAGCAGTTTTGCCGTAAGTCGGGGCCCGACAGATACGCAGTATTTT,CASSFAVSRGPTDTQYF
NA,TRBV5-1,TRBJ2-3,NA,TGCGCCAGCACCGGGGCTGGACCGTCCGATACGCAGTATTTT,CASTGAGPSDTQYF
TRBD1,TRBV18,TRBJ2-7,NA,TGTGCCAGCTCACCCCTGACAGGGAACAACGACGAGCAGTACTTC,CASSPLTGNNDEQYF
NA,TRBV5-1,TRBJ2-3,NA,TGCGCCAGCAGCCGGGACCAGGATACGCAGTATTTT,CASSRDQDTQYF
NA,TRBV11-2,TRBJ1-4,NA,TGTGCCAGCAGCTTTGGCAGTCAGGAAAAACTGTTTTTT,CASSFGSQEKLFF
TRBD2,TRBV4-2,TRBJ2-1,NA,TGTGCCAGCAGCCAAGACGGACTAGCGGGGGACAATGAGCAGTTCTTC,CASSQDGLAGDNEQFF
NA,TRBV20-1,TRBJ1-5,NA,TGCAGTGCTAGAAGCCAGCTTAGCAATCAGCCCCAGCATTTT,CSARSQLSNQPQHF
TRBD1,TRBV27,TRBJ1-5,once,TGTGCCAGCAGTTCTGTTAGAGGGGGCGCGAGCAATCAGCCCCAGCATTTT,CASSSVRGGASNQPQHF
TRBD2,TRBV10-3,TRBJ2-7,NA,TGTGCCATCAGTCGGACTAGCGGGGCCTACGAGCAGTACTTC,CAISRTSGAYEQYF
NA,TRBV27,TRBJ2-1,NA,TGTGCCAGCAGTTTATCGGACAGCCCCTACAATGAGCAGTTCTTC,CASSLSDSPYNEQFF
TRBD1,TRBV5-1,TRBJ1-1,NA,TGCGCCAGCAGCCCTACAGGGGCCCGGGTAAGCACTGAAGCTTTCTTT,CASSPTGARVSTEAFF
NA,TRBV15,TRBJ2-7,few,TGTGCCACCAGCAGGAGCCTGGAGACAGGCCAGGTCTCCTACGAGCAGTACTTC,CATSRSLETGQVSYEQYF
TRBD1,TRBV12-3/TRBV12-4,TRBJ1-5,NA,TGTGCCAGCAGTAACTCAGGGGGCGCGAATAGCAATCAGCCCCAGCATTTT,CASSNSGGANSNQPQHF
NA,TRBV12-3/TRBV12-4,TRBJ2-7,few,TGTGCCAGCAGTTTAGCGGGGGGTCCCCTCAACGAGCAGTACTTC,CASSLAGGPLNEQYF
NA,TRBV29-1,TRBJ2-1,NA,TGCAGCGTTGGGTCAACTTCTTACAATGAGCAGTTCTTC,CSVGSTSYNEQFF
NA,TRBV12-3/TRBV12-4,TRBJ1-6,few,TGTGCCAGCACCGACAGCTCTTCACCCCTCCACTTT,CASTDSSSPLHF
TRBD1,TRBV24-1,TRBJ1-5,NA,TGTGCCACCAGTGAGGGACAGGGGGGCCAGCCCCAGCATTTT,CATSEGQGGQPQHF
TRBD1,TRBV5-1,TRBJ1-1,NA,TGCGCCAGCAGCTTGCGGGACAGAAAGCCTGAAGCTTTCTTT,CASSLRDRKPEAFF
TRBD1,TRBV5-1,TRBJ2-1,NA,TGCGCCAGCAGCCCTCTGGGACAGGACAATGAGCAGTTCTTC,CASSPLGQDNEQFF
NA,TRBV29-1,TRBJ1-2,NA,TGCAGCGTTGAGGGCAGCCCCTATGGCTACACCTTC,CSVEGSPYGYTF
NA,TRBV12-3/TRBV12-4,TRBJ2-7,few,TGTGCCAGCAGTTTATCAGGGAACCCCTACGAGCAGTACTTC,CASSLSGNPYEQYF
TRBD2,TRBV2,TRBJ2-1,NA,TGTGCCAGCAGTGAAGCGAGCCCCCTAGCGGCCAATGAGCAGTTCTTC,CASSEASPLAANEQFF
NA,TRBV25-1,TRBJ2-5,NA,TGTGCCAGCAGTGATGGGTTGGGACGCCGAGGACCGTACTTC,CASSDGLGRRGPYF
TRBD1,TRBV28,TRBJ1-5,few,TGTGCCAGCAGTTTTGCGGGACAGTTCAGCAATCAGCCCCAGCATTTT,CASSFAGQFSNQPQHF
NA,TRBV7-3,TRBJ2-5,NA,TGTGCCAGCAGCTTAAGGGCCTCACGGGAAGAGACCCAGTACTTC,CASSLRASREETQYF
NA,TRBV12-3/TRBV12-4,TRBJ2-2,NA,TGTGCCAGCAGTCCCAGAGACGCGAACACCGGGGAGCTGTTTTTT,CASSPRDANTGELFF
NA,TRBV7-6,TRBJ2-1,few,TGTGCCAGCAGCTTAGACAGGGATCTCTACAATGAGCAGTTCTTC,CASSLDRDLYNEQFF
TRBD1,TRBV11-2,TRBJ2-7,NA,TGTGCCAGCAGCCTAAGGACAGGGAGTGTCTACGAGCAGTACTTC,CASSLRTGSVYEQYF
NA,TRBV7-2,TRBJ1-3,once,TGTGCCAGCAGCCCGTCCCCAGTTACTGGAAACACCATATATTTT,CASSPSPVTGNTIYF
TRBD2,TRBV10-3,TRBJ2-1,NA,TGTGCCATTCAGGGTAGAACTAGCGCGGATGAGCAGTTCTTC,CAIQGRTSADEQFF
TRBD2,TRBV10-2,TRBJ2-4,NA,TGCGCCAGCAGTGAGTCGCTCCCCAGAGGGAGGGGCATTCAGTACTTC,CASSESLPRGRGIQYF
NA,TRBV20-1,TRBJ2-1,NA,TGCAGTGCTACCGGGAACAATGAGCAGTTCTTC,CSATGNNEQFF
NA,TRBV5-1,TRBJ1-4,few,TGCGCCAGCAGCTTGGCCCCCGGCCTCCGGGCTAATGAAAAACTGTTTTTT,CASSLAPGLRANEKLFF
TRBD1,TRBV3-1,TRBJ1-5,NA,TGTGCCAGCAGCCCCGGGGACAGGGAAAGTCAGCCCCAGCATTTT,CASSPGDRESQPQHF
NA,TRBV20-1,TRBJ2-1,few,TGCAGTGCTAGAGTCCCAAGCCCCACTAGCTACAATGAGCAGTTCTTC,CSARVPSPTSYNEQFF
NA,TRBV20-1,TRBJ1-2,NA,TGCAGTGCTAAGGGGGTCGCTTATCACAGGGCTCTGGAGGGCTACACCTTC,CSAKGVAYHRALEGYTF
TRBD1,TRBV5-1,TRBJ2-7,few,TGCGCCAGCAGCTTGATGCGGGACAGGGGTACCTACGAGCAGTACTTC,CASSLMRDRGTYEQYF
NA,TRBV20-1,TRBJ1-1,few,TGCAGTGCCCGGCGGAGGGCACGCTTAGGGGTCTCCACTGAAGCTTTCTTT,CSARRRARLGVSTEAFF
TRBD2,TRBV5-1,TRBJ2-5,NA,TGCGCCAGCAGCTTGGTAGCGGGGTTCCAAGAGACCCAGTACTTC,CASSLVAGFQETQYF
TRBD2,TRBV11-2,TRBJ2-1,NA,TGTGCCAGCAGCTTAGTCGGCGGGACTAGTTCCTACAATGAGCAGTTCTTC,CASSLVGGTSSYNEQFF
TRBD1,TRBV5-1,TRBJ2-2,many,TGCGCCAGCAGACAGGGGGCAACGGGCACCGGGGAGCTGTTTTTT,CASRQGATGTGELFF
TRBD2,TRBV7-9,TRBJ2-5,few,TGTGCCAGCAGCTCCAATTGGCGGGGGGGCTTGAGGACCCAGTACTTC,CASSSNWRGGLRTQYF
NA,TRBV27,TRBJ2-6,NA,TGTGCCAGCAGTGTCATGCAGGTCTCTGGGGCCAACGTCCTGACTTTC,CASSVMQVSGANVLTF